A selection of T cell receptor beta chains follows, all from one sample in a study of T cells in Graves' hyperthyroidism and ophthalmopathy. MiXCR was run by TCRdb on the multiplex PCR reads, yielding one entry per CDR3 protein. Among about 98,000 distinct CDR3 sequences, about 40% were seen once, and the ten largest hold about 10%. What was sequenced was peripheral blood or thyroid tissue (not recorded which). The receptors here all came from a woman in her thirties with Graves' hyperthyroidism. CDR3s include the opening cysteine and the closing phenylalanine or tryptophan. Each record gives: clone size, V gene, CDR3 length, D gene, J gene, CDR3 protein, CDR3 DNA. The D gene is left open where the match is weak. Clone size is given for some rows only: seen once, a few or many times, or a class if the clone is expanded.

>NA|TRBV20-1|16|TRBD1|TRBJ1-6
CSASLDPGQGNSPLHF
TGCAGTGCTAGCTTAGATCCGGGACAGGGCAATTCACCCCTCCACTTT
>NA|TRBV15|15|NA|TRBJ2-5
CATSGGTSLGETQYF
TGTGCCACCAGCGGCGGGACCTCCCTGGGAGAGACCCAGTACTTC
>many|TRBV19|13|NA|TRBJ1-5
CASSRWGNQPQHF
TGTGCCAGTAGTAGATGGGGGAATCAGCCCCAGCATTTT
>few|TRBV7-9|17|NA|TRBJ1-2
CASSTRGYYPLNYGYTF
TGTGCCAGCAGTACCCGAGGCTATTATCCTCTTAACTATGGCTACACCTTC
>NA|TRBV7-9|14|NA|TRBJ2-7
CASSLIGAYYERYF
TGTGCCAGCAGCTTAATAGGGGCCTACTACGAGCGGTACTTC
>once|TRBV29-1|11|NA|TRBJ2-7
CSVVKLDEQYF
TGCAGCGTTGTGAAACTTGACGAGCAGTACTTC
>NA|TRBV10-3|13|NA|TRBJ2-2
CAISDEGAGELFF
TGTGCCATCAGTGATGAGGGGGCCGGGGAGCTGTTTTTT
>many|TRBV7-9|14|NA|TRBJ1-5
CASSLGGEHQPQHF
TGTGCCAGCAGCTTAGGGGGGGAACATCAGCCCCAGCATTTT
>many|TRBV10-1|14|NA|TRBJ1-1
CASSGAQMDTEAFF
TGCGCCAGCAGTGGAGCACAGATGGACACTGAAGCTTTCTTT
>many|TRBV28|12|TRBD1|TRBJ1-4
CAIRGARDRAIF
TGTGCCATCAGGGGGGCCAGGGACAGGGCCATTTTT
>NA|TRBV27|16|NA|TRBJ1-1
CASSLSTGRSNTEAFF
TGTGCCAGCAGTTTATCGACCGGGAGGTCGAACACTGAAGCTTTCTTT
>few|TRBV28|18|NA|TRBJ1-6
CASSLRNWAGSYNSPLHF
TGTGCCAGCAGTTTACGAAACTGGGCAGGGTCCTATAATTCACCCCTCCACTTT
>NA|TRBV9|15|NA|TRBJ2-2
CASSAGGAYTGELFF
TGTGCCAGCAGCGCAGGTGGAGCGTACACCGGGGAGCTGTTTTTT
>many|TRBV6-6|18|NA|TRBJ1-5
CASSHTKASYVGNQPQHF
TGTGCCAGCAGCCATACGAAGGCATCGTATGTCGGCAATCAGCCCCAGCATTTT
>NA|TRBV7-3|16|TRBD2|TRBJ2-7
CASSFGGSKVSYEQYF
TGTGCCAGCAGCTTCGGCGGGAGTAAGGTTTCCTACGAGCAGTACTTC
>many|TRBV4-1|13|TRBD1|TRBJ1-2
CASSPSGGYGYTF
TGCGCCAGCAGCCCGTCAGGGGGGTATGGCTACACCTTC
>many|TRBV7-3|14|NA|TRBJ1-1
CASSLRGVGTEAFF
TGTGCCAGCAGCTTAAGGGGGGTGGGAACTGAAGCTTTCTTT
>many|TRBV7-9|14|TRBD1|TRBJ2-7
CASSLTGASYEQYF
TGTGCCAGCAGCTTAACAGGGGCCTCCTACGAGCAGTACTTC
>NA|TRBV20-1|13|NA|TRBJ2-5
CSARGIARETQYF
TGCAGTGCTAGAGGCATAGCGAGAGAGACCCAGTACTTC
>many|TRBV19|15|NA|TRBJ1-1
CASRTGGQVNTEAFF
TGTGCCAGTAGGACGGGGGGCCAAGTGAACACTGAAGCTTTCTTT
>once|TRBV13|14|NA|TRBJ1-6
CASIPGPRNSPLHF
TGTGCCAGCATCCCGGGACCTCGGAATTCACCCCTCCACTTT
>many|TRBV12-3/TRBV12-4|12|TRBD1|TRBJ1-3
CASSRQGYTIYF
TGTGCCAGCAGTCGACAGGGTTACACCATATATTTT
>many|TRBV6-5|14|NA|TRBJ1-4
CASSYSATNEKLFF
TGTGCCAGCAGTTATAGCGCAACTAATGAAAAACTGTTTTTT
>NA|TRBV11-2|17|TRBD2|TRBJ2-7
CASSLGGPGLAGSEQYF
TGTGCCAGCAGCTTAGGGGGCCCGGGACTAGCGGGAAGCGAGCAGTACTTC
>many|TRBV5-5|14|NA|TRBJ2-2
CASTGIGRTGELFF
TGTGCCAGCACCGGGATCGGCCGTACCGGGGAGCTGTTTTTT
>many|TRBV20-1|13|NA|TRBJ1-5
CSTIGHPGQPQHF
TGCAGTACAATTGGACACCCGGGTCAGCCCCAGCATTTT
>many|TRBV2|13|NA|TRBJ2-3
CASYVGTGGTQYF
TGTGCCAGTTACGTCGGGACCGGGGGTACGCAGTATTTT
>NA|TRBV5-1|13|TRBD1|TRBJ1-1
CASLGQGRTEAFF
TGCGCCAGCCTCGGACAGGGAAGGACTGAAGCTTTCTTT
>many|TRBV11-2|12|NA|TRBJ2-7
CASSYTSFEQYF
TGTGCCAGCAGCTATACTAGTTTTGAGCAGTACTTC
>many|TRBV20-1|12|NA|TRBJ2-2
CSARNYPGELFF
TGCAGTGCTAGAAACTATCCCGGGGAGCTGTTTTTT
>NA|TRBV20-1|13|TRBD2|TRBJ2-7
CSAPGLAVYEQYF
TGCAGTGCCCCGGGACTAGCGGTCTACGAGCAGTACTTC
>NA|TRBV12-3/TRBV12-4|13|NA|TRBJ1-2
CASSRGAGRGYTF
TGTGCCAGCTCAAGAGGGGCCGGACGAGGCTACACCTTC
>many|TRBV15|15|TRBD1|TRBJ2-7
CATSRDSGGRYEQYF
TGTGCCACCAGCAGAGATTCAGGGGGAAGGTACGAGCAGTACTTC
>few|TRBV10-2|16|TRBD1|TRBJ2-7
CASSEGTGAHSYEQYF
TGCGCCAGCAGTGAGGGGACAGGGGCCCACTCCTACGAGCAGTACTTC
>NA|TRBV10-3|14|NA|TRBJ2-7
CAISEFGGTYEQYF
TGTGCCATCAGTGAGTTTGGCGGAACCTACGAGCAGTACTTC
>many|TRBV20-1|17|NA|TRBJ1-5
CSASGLGFQSSNQPQHF
TGCAGTGCCTCCGGGCTTGGATTTCAGAGTAGCAATCAGCCCCAGCATTTT
>NA|TRBV20-1|13|TRBD1|TRBJ2-7
CSARLDRVYEQYF
TGCAGTGCTAGACTGGACAGGGTCTACGAGCAGTACTTC
>NA|TRBV6-5|11|NA|TRBJ2-2
CASRRSGELFF
TGTGCCAGCCGACGGTCCGGGGAGCTGTTTTTT
>many|TRBV28|16|NA|TRBJ1-6
CASSAPSGRSNSPLHF
TGTGCCAGCAGTGCCCCGTCTGGGAGGAGTAATTCACCCCTCCACTTT
>medium-sized|TRBV11-3|14|NA|TRBJ1-1
CASSSDGSTSEAFF
TGTGCCAGCAGCTCCGACGGTTCAACTAGTGAAGCTTTCTTT
>many|TRBV20-1|15|TRBD2|TRBJ2-7
CSAIPTGRALYEQYF
TGCAGTGCTATCCCGACTGGGAGGGCCCTCTACGAGCAGTACTTC
>many|TRBV7-2|20|NA|TRBJ1-4
CASSLLLDVGRVATNEKLFF
TGTGCCAGCAGCCTCCTCTTGGACGTCGGGAGAGTCGCAACTAATGAAAAACTGTTTTTT
>many|TRBV5-1|13|TRBD2|TRBJ2-7
CASQSGSAYEQYF
TGCGCCAGTCAGAGCGGGAGCGCCTACGAGCAGTACTTC
>many|TRBV9|14|TRBD2|TRBJ2-7
CASSVGLAGVEQYF
TGTGCCAGCAGCGTGGGGCTAGCGGGAGTCGAGCAGTACTTC
>many|TRBV6-5|13|NA|TRBJ2-7
CASRNKGLYEQYF
TGTGCCAGCCGCAATAAAGGACTCTACGAGCAGTACTTC
>NA|TRBV5-1|13|NA|TRBJ2-3
CAGSRREVDTQCF
TGCGCCGGCAGCCGAAGGGAGGTGGATACGCAGTGTTTT
>NA|TRBV28|17|NA|TRBJ2-5
CASSLLGGGPSQETQYF
TGTGCCAGCAGTTTACTAGGGGGAGGGCCCTCCCAAGAGACCCAGTACTTC